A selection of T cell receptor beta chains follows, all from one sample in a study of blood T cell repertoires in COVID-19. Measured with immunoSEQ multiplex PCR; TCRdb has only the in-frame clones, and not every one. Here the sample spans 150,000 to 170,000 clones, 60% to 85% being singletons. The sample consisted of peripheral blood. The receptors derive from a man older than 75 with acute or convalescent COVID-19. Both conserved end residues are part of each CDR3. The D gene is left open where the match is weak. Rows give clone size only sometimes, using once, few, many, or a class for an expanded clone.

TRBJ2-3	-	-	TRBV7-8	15	TGTGCCAGCAGCTTAAGGAGCGGTCGCACAGATACGCAGTATTTT	CASSLRSGRTDTQYF
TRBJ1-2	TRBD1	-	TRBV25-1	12	TGTGCCAGCAGTGGGACAGGATTCGGCTACACCTTC	CASSGTGFGYTF
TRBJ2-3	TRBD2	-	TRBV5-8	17	TGTGCCAGCAGCTGGGGGGCGACTAGCGGAGTGCGAGATACGCAGTATTTT	CASSWGATSGVRDTQYF
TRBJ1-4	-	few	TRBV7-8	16	TGTGCCAGCAGCCCCGAGGGGGGGAATGGAGTAACAGAACTGTTTTTT	CASSPEGGNGVTELFF
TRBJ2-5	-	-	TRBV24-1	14	TGTGCCACCAGTGATTGGGGGGTCAAAGAGACCCAGTACTTC	CATSDWGVKETQYF
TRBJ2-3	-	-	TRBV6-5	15	TGTGCCAGCAGCCACGGGAAAGGGTACGGAGATACGCAGTATTTT	CASSHGKGYGDTQYF
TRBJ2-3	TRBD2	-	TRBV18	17	TGTGCCAGCTCTAGGACTAGCGGGGGGGCCTGGACAGATACGCAGTATTTT	CASSRTSGGAWTDTQYF
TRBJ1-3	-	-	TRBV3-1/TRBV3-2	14	TGTGCCAGCAGCCAAACTAGTTCTGGAAACACCATATATTTT	CASSQTSSGNTIYF
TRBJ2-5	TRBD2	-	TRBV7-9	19	TGTGCCAGCAGCCCCACTTGGGGTAGCGGGGGCTGGACCGAAGAGACCCAGTACTTC	CASSPTWGSGGWTEETQYF
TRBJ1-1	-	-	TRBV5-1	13	TGCGCCAGCAGCTTGGAGGGGGTCACTGAAGCTTTCTTT	CASSLEGVTEAFF
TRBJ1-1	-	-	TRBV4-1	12	TGCGCCAGCAGCCTCGAGGTCGGCGGAGCTTTCTTT	CASSLEVGGAFF
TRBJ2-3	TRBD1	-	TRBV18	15	TGTGCCAGCTCACAGACAGGGGGCGGCACAGATACGCAGTATTTT	CASSQTGGGTDTQYF
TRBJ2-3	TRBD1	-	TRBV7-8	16	TGTGCCAGCAGCTCCAGGACAGGGGTGGCCACAGATACGCAGTATTTT	CASSSRTGVATDTQYF
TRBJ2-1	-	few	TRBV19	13	TGTGCCAGTACCTCCAACTCCGCTTACGAGCAGTTCTTC	CASTSNSAYEQFF
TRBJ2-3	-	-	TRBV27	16	TGTGCCAGCAGTTTATCGTCGAGGGCCAGCACAGATACGCAGTATTTT	CASSLSSRASTDTQYF
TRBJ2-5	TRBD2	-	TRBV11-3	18	TGTGCCAGCAGCTTAGATCCCATAAGCGGGGGGGCGTTCAAGACCCAGTACTTC	CASSLDPISGGAFKTQYF
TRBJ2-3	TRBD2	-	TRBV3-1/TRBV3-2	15	TGTGCCAGCAGCCAAGACGGGAGGTCGTCAGATACGCAGTATTTT	CASSQDGRSSDTQYF
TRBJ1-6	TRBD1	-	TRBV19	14	TGTGCCAGTAGCCCCGGGACAGGGAATTCACCCCTCCACTTT	CASSPGTGNSPLHF
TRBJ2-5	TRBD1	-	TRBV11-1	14	TGTGCCAGCAGCTTATCAGGGGGCCGGGAGACCCAGTACTTC	CASSLSGGRETQYF
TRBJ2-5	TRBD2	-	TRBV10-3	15	TGTGCCATCAGTGACCTAGCGGGGGGCAGGGAGACCCAGTACTTC	CAISDLAGGRETQYF
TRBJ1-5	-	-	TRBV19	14	TGTGCCACCATGGGGGCTGGTAGCAATCAGCCCCAGCATTTT	CATMGAGSNQPQHF
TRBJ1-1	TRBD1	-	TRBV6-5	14	TGTGCCAGCAGTTTCGACAGGGTTATCACTGAAGCTTTCTTT	CASSFDRVITEAFF
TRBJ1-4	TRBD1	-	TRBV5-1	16	TGCGCCAGCAGCTTAGGGGACAGGAACTTTAATGAAAAACTGTTTTTT	CASSLGDRNFNEKLFF
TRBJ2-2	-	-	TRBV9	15	TGTGCCAGCAGCGTAGCTAGTTCGGGGGCCGGGGAGCTGTTTTTT	CASSVASSGAGELFF
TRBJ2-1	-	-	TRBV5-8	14	TGTGCCAGCAGGGCAGGGATGAGGTACAATGAGCAGTTCTTC	CASRAGMRYNEQFF
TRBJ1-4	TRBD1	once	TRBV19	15	TGTGCCAGTAGTATTGGGGGGACAGCCGATGAAAAACTGTTTTTT	CASSIGGTADEKLFF
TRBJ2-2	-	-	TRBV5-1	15	TGCGCCAGCAGCCGGACAGCCTTAAAGACCGGGGAGCTGTTTTTT	CASSRTALKTGELFF
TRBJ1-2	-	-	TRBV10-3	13	TGTGCCATCAGAGGCGGCCCGGTCTATGGCTACACCTTC	CAIRGGPVYGYTF
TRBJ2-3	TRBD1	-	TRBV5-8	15	TGTGCCAGCAGCTTGGATGGACAGGGTCCAGATACGCAGTATTTT	CASSLDGQGPDTQYF
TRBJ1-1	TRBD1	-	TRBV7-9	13	TGTGCCAGCAGCTTAGCGACAGGGGCTGAAGCTTTCTTT	CASSLATGAEAFF
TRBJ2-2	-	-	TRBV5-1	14	TGCGCCAGCAGTAATGATGGCAGCACCGGGGAGCTGTTTTTT	CASSNDGSTGELFF
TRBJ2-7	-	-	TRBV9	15	TGTGCCAGCAGCGTAGGGTTCCAGGGGAACTACGAGCAGTACTTC	CASSVGFQGNYEQYF
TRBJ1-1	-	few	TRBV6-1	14	TGTGCCAGCAGTGAAGTGCCGGGGGAAGGGAAAGCTTTCTTT	CASSEVPGEGKAFF
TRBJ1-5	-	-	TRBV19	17	TGTGCCAGTAGTATGAGCGCGGGAAATGGCGCCAATCAGCCCCAGCATTTT	CASSMSAGNGANQPQHF
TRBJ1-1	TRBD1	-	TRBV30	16	TGTGCCTGGATTTCAGGGGGATCTGCGTACTACGCTGAAGCTTTCTTT	CAWISGGSAYYAEAFF
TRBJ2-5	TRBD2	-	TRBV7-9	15	TGTGCCAGCAGCCTCATTAAGCGGGGAGGGGAGACCCAGTACTTC	CASSLIKRGGETQYF
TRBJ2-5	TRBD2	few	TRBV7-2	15	TGTGCCAGCAGCTCTACCCTAGCGGGACAAGAGACCCAGTACTTC	CASSSTLAGQETQYF
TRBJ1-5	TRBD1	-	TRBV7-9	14	TGTGCCAGCACCCATGACAGGGGGCCGACGTCCCAGCATTTT	CASTHDRGPTSQHF
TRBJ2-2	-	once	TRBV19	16	TGTGCCAGTACCAGGGTGGGCAGGGGAGTCACCGGGGAGCTGTTTTTT	CASTRVGRGVTGELFF
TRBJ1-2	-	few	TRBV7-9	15	TGTGCCAGCAGCTTACAAGGGGTCCGAGGCTATGGCTACACCTTC	CASSLQGVRGYGYTF
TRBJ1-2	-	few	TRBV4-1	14	TGCGCCAGCAGCCTCTCGGCGGGGAACTATGGCTACACCTTC	CASSLSAGNYGYTF
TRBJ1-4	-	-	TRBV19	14	TGTGCCAGTAGTATCCAAACAAGTAATGAAAAACTGTTTTTT	CASSIQTSNEKLFF
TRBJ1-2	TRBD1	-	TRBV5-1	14	TGCGCCAGCAGCGGACACGGGACAGGGTATGGCTACACCTTC	CASSGHGTGYGYTF
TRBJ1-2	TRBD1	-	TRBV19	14	TGTGCCAGTAGTGAACAGGGGCTTGGAGATGGCTACACCTTC	CASSEQGLGDGYTF
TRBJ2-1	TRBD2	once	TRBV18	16	TGTGCCAGCTCAGGGCAGGGACTAGCGGCGGTCAATGAGCAGTTCTTC	CASSGQGLAAVNEQFF
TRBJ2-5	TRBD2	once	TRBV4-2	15	TGTGCCAGCAGCCAAGGGACTAGCGGTCAAGAGACCCAGTACTTC	CASSQGTSGQETQYF
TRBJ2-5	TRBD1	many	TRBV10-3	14	TGTGCCATCGGGGAGACAGGGGTCGGGGAGACCCAGTACTTC	CAIGETGVGETQYF
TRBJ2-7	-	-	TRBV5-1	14	TGCGCCAGCACCCAAAATGGCCAGGGATCCGAGCAGTACTTC	CASTQNGQGSEQYF
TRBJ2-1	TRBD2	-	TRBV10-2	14	TGCGCCAGCAGTGGACTAGCGGGGACACATGAGCAGTTCTTC	CASSGLAGTHEQFF
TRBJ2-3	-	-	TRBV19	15	TGTGCCAGTAGTGATAGAGGGACTAGCACAGATACGCAGTATTTT	CASSDRGTSTDTQYF
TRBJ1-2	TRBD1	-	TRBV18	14	TGTGCCAGCTCGCCGGGACAGACGAACTATGGCTACACCTTC	CASSPGQTNYGYTF
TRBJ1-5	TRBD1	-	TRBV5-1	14	TGCGCCAGCAGCCCGGGACAGAACAATCAGCCCCAGCATTTT	CASSPGQNNQPQHF
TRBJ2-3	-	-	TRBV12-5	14	TGTGCTAGTGGTTCCGGGACACCGGGGAATACGCAGTATTTT	CASGSGTPGNTQYF